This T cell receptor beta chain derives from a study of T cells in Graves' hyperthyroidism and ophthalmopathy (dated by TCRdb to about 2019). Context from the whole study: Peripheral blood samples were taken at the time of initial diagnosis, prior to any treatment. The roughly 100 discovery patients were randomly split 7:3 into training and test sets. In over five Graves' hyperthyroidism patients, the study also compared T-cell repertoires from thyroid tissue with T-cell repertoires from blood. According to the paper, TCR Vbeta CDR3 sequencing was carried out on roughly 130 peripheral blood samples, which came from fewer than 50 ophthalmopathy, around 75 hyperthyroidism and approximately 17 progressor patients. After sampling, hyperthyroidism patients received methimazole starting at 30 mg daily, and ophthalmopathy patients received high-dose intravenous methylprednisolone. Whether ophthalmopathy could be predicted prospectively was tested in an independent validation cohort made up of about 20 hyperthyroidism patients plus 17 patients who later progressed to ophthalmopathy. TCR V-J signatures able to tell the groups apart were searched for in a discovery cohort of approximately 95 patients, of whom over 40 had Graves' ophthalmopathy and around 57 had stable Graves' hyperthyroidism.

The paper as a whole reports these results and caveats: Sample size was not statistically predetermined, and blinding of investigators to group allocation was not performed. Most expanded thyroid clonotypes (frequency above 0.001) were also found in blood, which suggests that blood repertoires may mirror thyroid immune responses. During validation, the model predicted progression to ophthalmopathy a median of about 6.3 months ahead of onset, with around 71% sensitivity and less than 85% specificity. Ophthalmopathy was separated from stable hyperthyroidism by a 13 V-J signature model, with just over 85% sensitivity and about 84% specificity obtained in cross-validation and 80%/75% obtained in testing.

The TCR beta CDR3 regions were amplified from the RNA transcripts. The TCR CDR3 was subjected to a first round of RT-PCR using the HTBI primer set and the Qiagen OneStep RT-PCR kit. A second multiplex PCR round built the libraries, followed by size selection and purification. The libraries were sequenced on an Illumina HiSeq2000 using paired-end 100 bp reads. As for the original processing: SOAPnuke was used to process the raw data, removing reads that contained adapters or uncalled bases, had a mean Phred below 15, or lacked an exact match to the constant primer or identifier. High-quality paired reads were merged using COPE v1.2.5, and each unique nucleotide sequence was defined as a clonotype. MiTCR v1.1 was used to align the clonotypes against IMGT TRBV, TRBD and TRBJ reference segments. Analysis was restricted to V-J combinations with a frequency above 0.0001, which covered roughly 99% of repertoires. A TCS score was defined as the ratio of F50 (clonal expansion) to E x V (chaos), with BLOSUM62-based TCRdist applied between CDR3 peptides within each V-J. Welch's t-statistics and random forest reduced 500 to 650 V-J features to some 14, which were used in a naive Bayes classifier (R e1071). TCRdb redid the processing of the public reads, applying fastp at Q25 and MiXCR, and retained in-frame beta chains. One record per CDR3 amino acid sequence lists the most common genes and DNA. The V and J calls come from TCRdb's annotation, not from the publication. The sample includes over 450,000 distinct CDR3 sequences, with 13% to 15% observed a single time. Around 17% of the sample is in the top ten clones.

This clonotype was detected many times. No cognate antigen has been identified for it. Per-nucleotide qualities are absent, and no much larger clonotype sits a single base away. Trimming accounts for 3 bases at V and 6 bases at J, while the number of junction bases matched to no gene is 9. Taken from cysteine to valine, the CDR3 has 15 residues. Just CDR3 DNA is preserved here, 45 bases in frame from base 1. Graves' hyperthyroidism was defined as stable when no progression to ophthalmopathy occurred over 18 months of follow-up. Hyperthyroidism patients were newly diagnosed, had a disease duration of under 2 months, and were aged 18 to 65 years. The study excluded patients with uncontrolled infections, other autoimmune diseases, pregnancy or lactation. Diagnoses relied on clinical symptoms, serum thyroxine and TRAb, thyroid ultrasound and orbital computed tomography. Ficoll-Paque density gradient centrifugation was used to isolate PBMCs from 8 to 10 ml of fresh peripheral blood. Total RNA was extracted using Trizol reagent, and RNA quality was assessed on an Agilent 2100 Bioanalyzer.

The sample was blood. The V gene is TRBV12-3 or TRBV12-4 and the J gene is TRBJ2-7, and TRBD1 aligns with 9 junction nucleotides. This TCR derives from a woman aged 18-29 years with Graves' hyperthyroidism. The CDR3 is CASSFMPGQGLEQYV. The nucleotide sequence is TGTGCCAGCAGTTTTATGCCGGGACAGGGACTCGAGCAGTACGTC.